The 16 T cell receptor beta chains below were found in one sample sequenced in a study of blood T cells in healthy people across ages (dated by TCRdb to the mid-2010s). Libraries were constructed by 5' RACE. Instrument used: Illumina HiSeq 2500. A second about 7 to 11 cycle PCR used a sample-barcoded 5' primer and a J-beta primer mix. The public reads were run again by TCRdb, first through fastp at Q25 and then through MiXCR, and only productive beta chains were kept. Every entry covers one CDR3 protein and lists the most common genes and DNA from its rows. This sample is represented by fewer than 900,000 distinct CDR3 sequences; roughly two fifths of them were singletons. The top ten hold roughly 20% of the sample. Sequenced sample: blood. Receptors were obtained from a woman aged 60-75 years in good health.

With regard to this clonotype: Relative to the germline gene, one junction end is altered; a read error may explain this. The chain employs TRBV12-3 or TRBV12-4 and TRBJ2-7, with a weak D call TRBD1 (5 bases). The CDR3 contains 12 residues. DNA for the CDR3: TGTGCCGGCAGTTCATCTCAGGGCCGGGAGTACTTC. Its translation is CAGSSSQGREYF.

The chain couples TRBV7-9 to TRBJ1-5, with D possibly TRBD1 on 5 matching bases. This CDR3 has 15 residues. In germline, CDR1 is SEHNR, CDR2 FQNEAQ (reference sequence). The V end was cut by 0 bases, the J end by 1 base, with 7 bases between. The CDR3: CASSLAGASNQPQHF. CDR3 nucleotides: TGTGCCAGCAGCTTAGCAGGGGCGAGCAATCAGCCCCAGCATTTT.

The chain has TRBV5-5 and TRBJ1-2; 8 nucleotides line up with TRBD1. The junction had 5 bases not matched to a gene; V was cut back by 0 bases and J by 4 bases. CDR1 and CDR2 (germline): SGHKS, YYEKEE (reference sequence). This CDR3 region has 15 residues. CDR3 sequence reads: CASSLDAGGTYGYTF. In nucleotides, the CDR3 is TGTGCCAGCAGCTTGGATGCAGGGGGCACCTATGGCTACACCTTC.

There are a few counts of this clonotype. A clone one base away is much larger, so this may be a read error. J is TRBJ2-7 and V is TRBV29-1; D not certain. The germline V and J ends were trimmed by 4 bases and 4 bases, with 11 bases remaining between them. Germline values: CDR1 SQVTM, CDR2 ANQGSEA. This CDR3 is built from 12 residues. The CDR3 DNA is TGCAGCGTTGCCCTGACATATTACGAGCAGTACTTC. Its translation is CSVALTYYEQYF.

The CDR3 sequence is CASSQFGTGSYEQYF. DNA for the CDR3: TGTGCCAGCAGCCAATTTGGGACTGGTTCCTACGAGCAGTACTTC. V and J are TRBV16 and TRBJ2-7; D might be TRBD2 (6 bases). Germline assignment: CDR1 KGHSY and CDR2 FQNENV. V lost 1 base to trimming and J lost 1 base, with 11 bases between them. There are 15 residues in the CDR3.

The chain has TRBV7-3 and TRBJ2-3; the D gene is possibly TRBD2 (6 bases). CDR3 length equals 15 residues. The V gene's germline CDR1 is SGHTA and CDR2 FQGTGA. Trimming stripped 1 base from V and 4 bases from J, with 12 bases between. The CDR3 nucleotides read TGTGCCAGCAGCTTAAAACGAGCGGGCGCAGATACGCAGTATTTT. This encodes CASSLKRAGADTQYF.

This rearrangement joins TRBV7-9 to TRBJ2-2; perhaps TRBD1 as D (6 bases). The CDR3 has 15 residues. V was trimmed by 5 bases and J by 5 bases, leaving 15 bases between them. The germline gives CDR1 SEHNR, CDR2 FQNEAQ (reference sequence). The CDR3 DNA sequence: TGTGCCAGCAGCCCGCGGACAGTTCTAACCGGGGAGCTGTTTTTT. The encoded protein is CASSPRTVLTGELFF.

In its sample, this clonotype was seen a few times. This chain uses TRBV5-5 with TRBJ1-5; D is uncertain. The CDR3 has 13 residues. V dropped 4 bases and J dropped 0 bases, with 5 bases sitting between them. CDR1 is SGHKS, CDR2 YYEKEE, per germline (reference sequence). This CDR3 is CASSPTSNQPQHF. DNA for the CDR3: TGTGCCAGCAGCCCCACTAGCAATCAGCCCCAGCATTTT.

This chain links TRBV12-3 or TRBV12-4 with TRBJ1-6; 8 nucleotides match TRBD1. There are 16 residues in the CDR3. Trimming cost V 5 bases and J 8 bases; bases outside gene matches: 11. The CDR3 bases are TGTGCCAGCAGTCCATGGACAGGGAGACATCATTCACCCCTCCACTTT. Its translation: CASSPWTGRHHSPLHF.

This chain links TRBV27 with TRBJ2-7; D might be TRBD1 or TRBD2, each matching 5 bases. The CDR3 length is 13 residues. Trimming cost V 0 bases and J 12 bases, with 15 bases left between them. CDR1 MNHEY and CDR2 SMNVEV come from the germline V gene (reference sequence). Here the CDR3 DNA reads TGTGCCAGCAGTTTATCAGGCCCAACGGGGCGGTACTTC. As protein: CASSLSGPTGRYF.

This clonotype was counted only a few times. The genes are TRBV6-5 and TRBJ2-6; D unresolved. Germline V CDR1 and CDR2: MNHEY, SVGAGI. The ends were cut back, 4 bases at V and 4 bases at J, with 5 bases in the middle. This CDR3 is built from 13 residues. Here the CDR3 DNA reads TGTGCCAGCAGTTTACAGGGGGCCAACGTCCTGACTTTC. This translates into CASSLQGANVLTF.

The rearrangement uses TRBV27 and TRBJ1-4; 9 positions match TRBD1. The CDR3 length is 15 residues. Germline CDR1 is MNHEY and CDR2 is SMNVEV (reference sequence). J was trimmed by 5 bases and V by 4 bases; bases with no gene match: 5. The CDR3 sequence is CASSSPTGGNEKLFF. The DNA of the CDR3 is TGTGCCAGCAGTTCTCCGACAGGGGGGAATGAAAAACTGTTTTTT.

Turning to this clonotype: A much larger clone lies one base from this, so it may be a read error. The rearrangement joins TRBV7-2 to TRBJ2-1, with D unclear. The end of the DNA is better explained by TRBJ2-7, so the J call may be wrong. CDR3 length equals 14 residues. CDR1 and CDR2 from the germline V gene are SGHTA and FQGNSA. CDR3 DNA: TGTGCCAGCAGCGCTAGTGTGGTCAACAATGAGCAGTACTTC. Protein product: CASSASVVNNEQYF.

In this sample, this clonotype turned up a few times. The chain joins TRBV7-2 to TRBJ2-7; 11 positions match TRBD2. The V gene end was trimmed by 1 base and the J gene end by 6 bases; junction bases not matched to a gene: 5. CDR1 SGHTA and CDR2 FQGNSA come from the germline V gene. The CDR3 runs 15 residues. Here the CDR3 reads CASSLGGLAGGEQYF. Written as DNA, the CDR3 is TGTGCCAGCAGCTTAGGAGGCCTAGCGGGAGGCGAGCAGTACTTC.

This clonotype was seen more than once but under ten times. One junction end does not reproduce the germline sequence, and a read error may be involved. This chain links TRBV4-2 with TRBJ1-2; D is unclear. CDR1 LGHNA and CDR2 YNFKEQ come from the germline V gene. The CDR3 has 14 amino acids. The CDR3 region is CASGQEAAGRDYTF. The CDR3 DNA reads TGTGCCAGCGGCCAAGAGGCGGCAGGTCGGGACTACACCTTC.

The chain links TRBV9 to TRBJ2-5; TRBD2 is a possible D gene (5 bases). The J call may be mistaken, given a closer DNA end match to TRBJ2-7. Germline CDR1 reads SGDLS; CDR2 reads YYNGEE. The CDR3 runs to 16 residues. The DNA for the CDR3 is TGTGCCAGCAGCCCCTCGCCGAAGCGGACCCCCTACGAGCAGTACTTC. Residues: CASSPSPKRTPYEQYF.